The 7 T cell receptor beta chains below come from one sample, sequenced in a study of blood T cell repertoires in COVID-19. Sequencing was performed with immunoSEQ multiplex PCR; in TCRdb, only in-frame clones are kept and a portion is missing. The table has roughly 380,000 clones, around 90% seen once. Specimen: peripheral blood. These receptors originate from an older woman with COVID-19, enrolled during active disease.

The V gene is TRBV10-1, the J gene TRBJ2-7; D gene uncertain. Germline V gene sequence: CDR1 WNHNN, CDR2 SYGVQD (reference sequence). This CDR3 is 13 amino acids long. V gave up 5 bases and J gave up 3 bases, with 11 bases separating them. This CDR3 reads CASSRLGDYEQYF. The DNA of the CDR3 is TGCGCCAGCAGTCGGTTAGGAGACTACGAGCAGTACTTC.

The genes are TRBV3-1 (or the pseudogene TRBV3-2) and TRBJ2-1, with 8 bases matching TRBD2. The CDR3 extends over 15 amino acids. After removal of 1 base from V and 5 bases from J, the junction contained 4 bases not matched to a gene. Germline assignment: CDR1 LGHDT and CDR2 YNNKEL (reference sequence). The CDR3 sequence is CASSQAGGGDNEQFF. The CDR3 region has the DNA TGTGCCAGCAGCCAAGCCGGGGGGGGAGACAATGAGCAGTTCTTC.

V is TRBV5-1 and J is TRBJ2-1; D remains ambiguous. The CDR3 extends over 15 amino acids. Germline V gives CDR1 SGHRS, CDR2 YFSETQ. The ends were cut back, 2 bases at V and 2 bases at J, with 11 bases in the middle. In DNA, the CDR3 is TGCGCCAGCAGCTTAGAACTAATGACCTACAATGAGCAGTTCTTC. This sequence encodes CASSLELMTYNEQFF.

The gene calls are TRBV4-1 and TRBJ1-2; D is unresolved. Between the trimmed V and J ends, which lost 4 bases and 3 bases, there was a span of 15 bases. The germline V gene has CDR1 MGHRA and CDR2 YSYEKL. The CDR3 has 15 residues. The CDR3 region is CASSRDSQSYYGYTF. The CDR3 nucleotides are TGCGCCAGCAGCCGCGACTCGCAAAGTTACTATGGCTACACCTTC.

The chain has TRBV27 and TRBJ2-7; the D gene is possibly TRBD2 (5 bases). The CDR3 is made up of 17 amino acids. Trimming removed 5 bases at V and 0 bases at J, with 20 bases between. From germline, CDR1 is MNHEY and CDR2 SMNVEV (reference sequence). For the CDR3, the DNA is TGTGCCAGCAGTCCCCGGTCGGTGGTGGGGAGCTCCTACGAGCAGTACTTC. This codes for CASSPRSVVGSSYEQYF.

This clone was seen ten or more times. The gene calls are TRBV28 and TRBJ2-2, with 7 bases aligning to TRBD2. Germline CDR1 reads MDHEN; CDR2 reads SYDVKM. This CDR3 is built from 14 residues. The trim removed 3 bases at V and 13 bases at J, leaving 11 bases unmatched. CDR3 DNA sequence: TGTGCCAGCAGTTTTACTAGCGCCGCGGGTTGGCTGTTTTTT. It translates to CASSFTSAAGWLFF.

The chain's CDR3 is CASSLTPAGGLGELFF. CDR3 in DNA: TGTGCCAGCAGCTTAACCCCAGCGGGGGGTTTGGGGGAGCTGTTTTTT. The genes are TRBV7-3 and TRBJ2-2, with 9 positions matching TRBD2. The junction had 7 bases not matched to a gene; V was cut back by 0 bases and J by 8 bases. The CDR3 spans 16 residues. The germline V gene encodes CDR1 SGHTA and CDR2 FQGTGA.